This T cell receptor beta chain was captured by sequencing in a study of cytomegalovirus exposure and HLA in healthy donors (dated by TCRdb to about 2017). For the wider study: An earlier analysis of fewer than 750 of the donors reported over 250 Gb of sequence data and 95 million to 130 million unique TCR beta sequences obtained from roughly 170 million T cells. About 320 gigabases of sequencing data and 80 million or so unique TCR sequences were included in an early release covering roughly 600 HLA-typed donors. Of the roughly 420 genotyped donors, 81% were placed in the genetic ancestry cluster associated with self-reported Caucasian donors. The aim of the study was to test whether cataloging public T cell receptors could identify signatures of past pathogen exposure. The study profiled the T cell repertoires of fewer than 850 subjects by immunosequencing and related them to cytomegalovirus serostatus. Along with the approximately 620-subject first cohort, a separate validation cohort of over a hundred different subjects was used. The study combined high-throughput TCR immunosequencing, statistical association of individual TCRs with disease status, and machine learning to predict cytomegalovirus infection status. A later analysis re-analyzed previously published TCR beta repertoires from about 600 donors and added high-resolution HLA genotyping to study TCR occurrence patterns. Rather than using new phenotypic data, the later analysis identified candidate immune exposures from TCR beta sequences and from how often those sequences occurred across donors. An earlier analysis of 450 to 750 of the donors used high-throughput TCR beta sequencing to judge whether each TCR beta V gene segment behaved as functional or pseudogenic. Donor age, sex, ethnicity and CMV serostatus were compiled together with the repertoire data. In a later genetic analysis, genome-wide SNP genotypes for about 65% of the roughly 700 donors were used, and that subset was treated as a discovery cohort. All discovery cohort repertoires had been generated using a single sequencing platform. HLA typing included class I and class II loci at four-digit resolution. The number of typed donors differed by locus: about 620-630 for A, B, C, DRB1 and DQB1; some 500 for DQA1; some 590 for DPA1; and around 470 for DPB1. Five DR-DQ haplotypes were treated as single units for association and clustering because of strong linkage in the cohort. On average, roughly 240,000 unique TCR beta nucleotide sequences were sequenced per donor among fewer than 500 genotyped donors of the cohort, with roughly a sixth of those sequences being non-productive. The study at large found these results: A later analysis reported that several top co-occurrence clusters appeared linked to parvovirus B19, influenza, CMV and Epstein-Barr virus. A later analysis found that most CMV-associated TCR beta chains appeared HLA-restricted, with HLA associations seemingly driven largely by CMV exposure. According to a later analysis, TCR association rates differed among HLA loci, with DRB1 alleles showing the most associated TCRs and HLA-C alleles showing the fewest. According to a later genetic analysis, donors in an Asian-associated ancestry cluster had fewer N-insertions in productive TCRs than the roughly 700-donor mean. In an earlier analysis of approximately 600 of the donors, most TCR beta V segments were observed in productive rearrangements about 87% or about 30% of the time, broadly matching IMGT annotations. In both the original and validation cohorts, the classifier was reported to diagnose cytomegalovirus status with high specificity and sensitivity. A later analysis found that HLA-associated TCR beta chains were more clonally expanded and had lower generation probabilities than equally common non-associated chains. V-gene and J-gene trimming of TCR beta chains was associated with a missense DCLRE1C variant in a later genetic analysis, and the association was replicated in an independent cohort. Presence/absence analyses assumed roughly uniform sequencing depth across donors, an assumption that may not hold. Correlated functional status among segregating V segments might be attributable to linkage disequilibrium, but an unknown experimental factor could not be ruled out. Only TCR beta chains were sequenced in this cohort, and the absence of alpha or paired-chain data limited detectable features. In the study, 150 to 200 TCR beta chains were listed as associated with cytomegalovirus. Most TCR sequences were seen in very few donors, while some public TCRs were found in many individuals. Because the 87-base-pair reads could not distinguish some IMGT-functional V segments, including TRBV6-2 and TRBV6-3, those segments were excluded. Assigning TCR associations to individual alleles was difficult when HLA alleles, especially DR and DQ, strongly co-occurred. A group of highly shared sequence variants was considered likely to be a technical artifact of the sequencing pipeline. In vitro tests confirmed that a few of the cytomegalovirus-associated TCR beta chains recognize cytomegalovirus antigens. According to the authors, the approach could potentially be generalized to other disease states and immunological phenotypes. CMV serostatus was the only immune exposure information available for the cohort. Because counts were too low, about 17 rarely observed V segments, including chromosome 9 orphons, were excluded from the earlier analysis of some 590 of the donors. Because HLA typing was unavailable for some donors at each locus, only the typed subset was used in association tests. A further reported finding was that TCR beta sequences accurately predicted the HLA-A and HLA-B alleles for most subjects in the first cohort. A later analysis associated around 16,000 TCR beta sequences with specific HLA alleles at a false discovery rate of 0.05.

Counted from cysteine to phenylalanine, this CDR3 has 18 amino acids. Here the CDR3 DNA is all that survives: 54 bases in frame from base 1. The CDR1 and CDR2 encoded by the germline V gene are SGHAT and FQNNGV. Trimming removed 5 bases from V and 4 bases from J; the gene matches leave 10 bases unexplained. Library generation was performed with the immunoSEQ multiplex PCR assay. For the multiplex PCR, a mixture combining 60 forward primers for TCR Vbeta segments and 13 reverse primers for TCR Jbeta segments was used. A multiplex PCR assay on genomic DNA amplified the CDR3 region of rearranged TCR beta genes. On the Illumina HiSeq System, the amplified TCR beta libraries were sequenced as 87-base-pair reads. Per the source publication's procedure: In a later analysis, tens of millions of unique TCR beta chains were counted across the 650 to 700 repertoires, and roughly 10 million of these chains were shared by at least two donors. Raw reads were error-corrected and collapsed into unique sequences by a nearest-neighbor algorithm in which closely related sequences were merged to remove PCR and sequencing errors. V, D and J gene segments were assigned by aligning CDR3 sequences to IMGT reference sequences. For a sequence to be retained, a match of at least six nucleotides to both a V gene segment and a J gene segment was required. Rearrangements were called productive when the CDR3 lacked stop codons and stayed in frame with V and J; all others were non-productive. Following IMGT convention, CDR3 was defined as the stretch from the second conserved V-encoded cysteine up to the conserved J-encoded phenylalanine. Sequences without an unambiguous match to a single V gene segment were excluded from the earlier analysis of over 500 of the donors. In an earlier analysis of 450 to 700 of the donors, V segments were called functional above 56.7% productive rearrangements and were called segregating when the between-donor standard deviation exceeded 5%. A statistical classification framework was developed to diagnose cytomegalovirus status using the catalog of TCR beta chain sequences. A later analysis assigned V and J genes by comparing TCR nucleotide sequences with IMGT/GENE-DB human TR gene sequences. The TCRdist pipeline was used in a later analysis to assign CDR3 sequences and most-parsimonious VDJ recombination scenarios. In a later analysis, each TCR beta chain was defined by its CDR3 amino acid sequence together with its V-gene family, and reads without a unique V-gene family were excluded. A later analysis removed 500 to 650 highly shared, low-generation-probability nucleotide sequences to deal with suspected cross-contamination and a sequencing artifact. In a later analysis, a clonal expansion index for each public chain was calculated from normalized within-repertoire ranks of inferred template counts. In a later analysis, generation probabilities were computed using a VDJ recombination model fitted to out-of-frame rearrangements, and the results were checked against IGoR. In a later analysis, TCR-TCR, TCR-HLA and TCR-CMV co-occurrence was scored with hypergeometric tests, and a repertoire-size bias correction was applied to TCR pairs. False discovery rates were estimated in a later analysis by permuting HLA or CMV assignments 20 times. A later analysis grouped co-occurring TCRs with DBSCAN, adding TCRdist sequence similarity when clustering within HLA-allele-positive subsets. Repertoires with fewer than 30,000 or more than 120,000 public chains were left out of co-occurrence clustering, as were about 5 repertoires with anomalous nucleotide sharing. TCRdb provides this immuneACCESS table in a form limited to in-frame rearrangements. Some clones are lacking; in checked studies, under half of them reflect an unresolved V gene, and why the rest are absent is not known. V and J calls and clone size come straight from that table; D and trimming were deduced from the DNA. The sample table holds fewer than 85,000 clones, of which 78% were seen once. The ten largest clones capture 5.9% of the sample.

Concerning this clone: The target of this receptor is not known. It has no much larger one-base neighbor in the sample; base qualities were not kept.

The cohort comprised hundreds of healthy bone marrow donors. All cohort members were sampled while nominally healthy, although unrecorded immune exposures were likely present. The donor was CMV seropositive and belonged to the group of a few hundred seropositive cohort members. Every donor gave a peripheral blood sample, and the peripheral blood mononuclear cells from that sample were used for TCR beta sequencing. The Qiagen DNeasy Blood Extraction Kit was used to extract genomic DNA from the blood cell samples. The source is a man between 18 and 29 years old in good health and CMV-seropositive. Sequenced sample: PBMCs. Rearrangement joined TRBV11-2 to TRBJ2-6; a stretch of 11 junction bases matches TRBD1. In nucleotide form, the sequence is TGTGCCAGCAGCGCCTACGGACAGGGGGCGAGCGGGGCCAACGTCCTGACTTTC. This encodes CASSAYGQGASGANVLTF.